The 27 T cell receptor beta chains listed next were all sequenced from one sample in a study of CD8+CD57+ T cells in acquired aplastic anemia. Selection for sequencing was limited to patients who had shown CD8+CD57+ cell expansion by flow cytometry. It was genomic DNA that served as the template for profiling TCR beta VDJ and CDR3. One entry per CDR3 protein results from TCRdb running MiXCR on the reads. The sample includes 210,000 or so distinct CDR3 sequences, roughly 50% of them seen just once. What was sequenced was sorted CD4+, CD8+, or CD8+CD57+ T cells (not recorded which) from PBMCs. Receptor source: a human donor with aplastic anemia.

Concerning this clonotype itself: Possible read error: a much larger clone is one base away. This chain uses TRBV12-5 with TRBJ2-3, with unresolved D. The CDR3 consists of 13 residues. Germline CDR1 is LGHNT and CDR2 is FRNRAP. Trimming left V 7 bases short and J 2 bases short, with 10 bases between. CDR3: CASATRFTDTQYF. In DNA, the CDR3 is TGTGCTAGTGCCACAAGATTCACAGATACGCAGTATTTT.

The chain links TRBV29-1 to TRBJ1-4; D possibly corresponds to TRBD1 (6 bases). This CDR3 is built from 12 residues. Trimming pared 8 bases from V and 8 bases from J, leaving 15 bases between. Per the germline V gene, CDR1 is SQVTM and CDR2 is ANQGSEA. CDR3 DNA sequence: TGCAGCCAATTACAGGGAGGGGAAAAACTGTTTTTT. Its protein product is CSQLQGGEKLFF.

This clonotype was counted at least ten times. This rearrangement joins TRBV2 to TRBJ2-3; D is possibly TRBD2 (6 bases). CDR1 is SNHLY and CDR2 is FYNNEI in the germline V gene. The V end was cut by 6 bases, the J end by 2 bases, with 15 bases between. This CDR3 contains 15 residues. The CDR3 DNA reads TGTGCCAGCAGCACTGAGCGGGTGGACACAGATACGCAGTATTTT. Amino acid sequence: CASSTERVDTDTQYF.

This clonotype was seen just once. This chain connects TRBV29-1 to TRBJ1-2, with D perhaps matching TRBD1 (5 bases). Germline V gene lookup returns CDR1 SQVTM and CDR2 ANQGSEA. This CDR3 has 14 amino acids. Trimming shortened V by 4 bases and J by 12 bases, and 24 bases separated the two germline ends. The CDR3 here is CSVVVVERGGGNTF. The DNA of the CDR3 is TGCAGCGTTGTGGTGGTGGAGCGGGGGGGGGGAAACACCTTC.

There are many counts of this clonotype. The chain carries TRBV6-5 and TRBJ1-1, with TRBD1 matching 8 bases. This CDR3 has 14 amino acids. CDR1 MNHEY and CDR2 SVGAGI come from the germline V gene. V shed 5 bases, J shed 5 bases, and the junction held 7 bases outside the gene matches. As DNA, the CDR3 is TGTGCCAGCAGTCGAGCAGGGGGCAGGACTGAAGCTTTCTTT. Its protein is CASSRAGGRTEAFF.

The genes are TRBV19 and TRBJ1-2; TRBD1 might be the D (5 bases). The CDR3 is 13 residues long. CDR1 and CDR2 from the germline V gene are LNHDA and SQIVND (reference sequence). V lost 6 bases and J 10 bases, leaving 18 bases between the germline ends. The CDR3 nucleotides are TGTGCCAGTAGCCCCACGACAGCCCCCACCTACACCTTC. It yields the protein CASSPTTAPTYTF.

This clonotype was counted ten times or more. The chain couples TRBV7-6 to TRBJ2-3; either TRBD1 or TRBD2 may fit D (5 bases each). The V gene lost 5 bases and the J gene lost 2 bases, with 14 bases spanning the gap. From germline, CDR1 is SGHVS and CDR2 FNYEAQ. The CDR3 consists of 15 residues. The CDR3 loop reads CASSGRDGYTDTQYF. CDR3 in DNA: TGTGCCAGCAGCGGAAGGGACGGATACACAGATACGCAGTATTTT. The full variable domain, in which reference TRBV7-6 and TRBJ2-3 provide the parts outside the CDR3, is GAGVSQSPRYKVTKRGQDVALRCDPISGHVSLYWYRQALGQGPEFLTYFNYEAQQDKSGLPNDRFSAERPEGSISTLTIQRTEQRDSAMYRCASSGRDGYTDTQYFGPGTRLTVL.

This clonotype appeared a few times. This chain joins TRBV3-1 and TRBJ1-3; 7 bases are a match to TRBD1. CDR1 LGHDT and CDR2 YNNKEL come from the germline V gene (reference sequence). This CDR3 is built from 16 residues. V trimming: 3 bases; J trimming: 2 bases; junction bases outside the gene matches: 7. The CDR3 is CASSHHYGTAGNTIYF. CDR3 in DNA: TGTGCCAGCAGCCATCACTACGGGACAGCTGGAAACACCATATATTTT. Looking up the rest from reference TRBV3-1 and TRBJ1-3 gives the full variable domain: DTAVSQTPKYLVTQMGNDKSIKCEQNLGHDTMYWYKQDSKKFLKIMFSYNNKELIINETVPNRFSPKSPDKAHLNLHINSLELGDSAVYFCASSHHYGTAGNTIYFGEGSWLTVV.

The chain carries TRBV7-3 and TRBJ2-7; unclear D gene. Germline loops: CDR1 SGHTA, CDR2 FQGTGA. This CDR3 comprises 15 residues. The V end was cut by 2 bases, the J end by 0 bases, with 11 bases between. The CDR3 spells CASSLPPPYSYEQYF. The CDR3 nucleotides are TGTGCCAGCAGCTTACCCCCCCCTTACTCCTACGAGCAGTACTTC.

J is TRBJ1-2 and V is TRBV10-2; 9 bases are shared with TRBD1. With V trimmed by 7 bases and J by 7 bases, 7 bases remained unmatched. This CDR3 region has 13 residues. The germline gives CDR1 WSHSY, CDR2 SAAADI. CDR3 region: CASTKDRGSGYTF. The CDR3 DNA follows: TGCGCCAGCACTAAGGACAGGGGATCTGGCTACACCTTC.

The chain has TRBV29-1 and TRBJ2-3; D is perhaps TRBD1 or TRBD2 (6 bases each). The CDR3 has 14 amino acids. Per germline, CDR1 SQVTM and CDR2 ANQGSEA. The chain's CDR3 is CSGLGGLSTDTQYF. In DNA, the CDR3 is TGCAGTGGATTGGGGGGCCTGAGCACAGATACGCAGTATTTT.

This clonotype was seen ten or more times. CDR3: CASSLVPSYNEQFF. Here the CDR3 DNA reads TGTGCCAGCAGTTTAGTGCCCTCCTACAATGAGCAGTTCTTC. The chain employs TRBV12-3 or TRBV12-4 and TRBJ2-1; D unclear. The CDR3 is 14 residues long. V lost 1 base and J 0 bases, leaving 4 bases between the germline ends.

This clonotype showed up many times. This chain connects TRBV10-3 to TRBJ2-6; D possibly uses TRBD1 or TRBD2 (5 bases each). The length of the CDR3 is 15 residues. V was pared by 2 bases and J by 2 bases, with 7 bases between. Germline CDR1 is ENHRY and CDR2 is SYGVKD. The CDR3 DNA is TGTGCCATCAGTGAGGGGGGTGCTGGGGCCAACGTCCTGACTTTC. Residues: CAISEGGAGANVLTF.

This chain connects TRBV2 to TRBJ2-7; no firm D call. This CDR3 is built from 12 residues. Trimming pared 6 bases from V and 4 bases from J, leaving 10 bases between. The germline gives CDR1 SNHLY, CDR2 FYNNEI. The CDR3 sequence: CASSAYSYEQYF. The CDR3 DNA reads TGTGCCAGCAGCGCTTACAGTTACGAGCAGTACTTC.

This clonotype has a count of ten or more. The chain carries TRBV12-3 or TRBV12-4 and TRBJ1-5; D gene uncertain. Trimming shortened V by 2 bases and J by 5 bases, and 16 bases separated the two germline ends. The CDR3 contains 16 residues. The CDR3, as DNA: TGTGCCAGCAGTTTATTGGTCCCAACTAAACATCAGCCCCAGCATTTT. Amino acids: CASSLLVPTKHQPQHF.

Concerning this clonotype: The junction departs from germline at one end; a sequencing error may be responsible. V is TRBV5-1 and J is TRBJ2-5, with a weak D call TRBD2 (7 bases). The CDR3 contains 16 residues. Germline CDR1 reads SGHRS; CDR2 reads YFSETQ. This CDR3 is CASSSRAGGRQETQYF. Written as DNA, the CDR3 is TGTGCCAGCAGCTCCCGGGCCGGGGGGCGCCAAGAGACCCAGTACTTC.

With regard to this clonotype: The conserved closing phenylalanine or tryptophan is absent in this CDR3, likely reflecting a read error. The DNA is left out, because the CDR3 cannot be placed on it with certainty; the CDR3 is given as TCRdb lists it. V gene TRBV7-3 combines with J gene TRBJ2-1; TRBD2 reflects the table's D call only, with no check against the DNA. The germline CDR1 and CDR2 sequences are SGHTA and FQGTGA. The length of the CDR3 is 13 amino acids, counting both ends. This chain's CDR3 is CASSSGGTIGKFS.

The V gene is TRBV20-1, the J gene TRBJ1-1, with a possible D match to TRBD1 (6 bases). CDR1 and CDR2 (germline): DFQATT, SNEGSKA (reference sequence). V was trimmed by 6 bases and J by 3 bases, leaving 11 bases between them. The CDR3 consists of 12 residues. CDR3 bases: TGCAGTGCAGGGGGGGTGGACACTGAAGCTTTCTTT. Translated, it gives CSAGGVDTEAFF.

Details on this clonotype: One junction end does not reproduce the germline sequence, and a read error may be involved. The chain couples TRBV6-6 to TRBJ1-3; 10 bases are shared with TRBD1. The CDR3 runs to 17 residues. Germline lookup yields CDR1 MNHNY and CDR2 SVGAGI (reference sequence). As DNA, the CDR3 is TGTGCCAGCAGCCTCCGGGACAGGGGTTTCTCTGGAAGCACCATATATTTT. The encoded protein is CASSLRDRGFSGSTIYF.

This clonotype was observed many times. The chain couples TRBV7-3 to TRBJ2-2; D not resolved. Germline V gene lookup returns CDR1 SGHTA and CDR2 FQGTGA. V lost 1 base and J lost 4, with 13 bases in between. The CDR3 has 16 amino acids. CDR3 region: CASSLNSRASTGELFF. CDR3 nucleotide sequence: TGTGCCAGCAGCTTAAACTCCCGAGCCTCCACCGGGGAGCTGTTTTTT.

This clonotype has ten or more counts. The V and J genes are TRBV12-3 or TRBV12-4 and TRBJ1-6, with a weak D call TRBD1 (6 bases). Trimming left V 2 bases short and J 5 bases short, with 16 bases between. The CDR3 length is 17 residues. The CDR3 sequence: CASSLSTGTNDNSPLHF. The CDR3 region has the DNA TGTGCCAGCAGTTTAAGTACAGGGACTAACGATAATTCACCCCTCCACTTT.

This clonotype appeared a few times. The rearrangement links TRBV5-1 to TRBJ2-1; TRBD1 aligns across 12 bases. CDR1 and CDR2 from the germline V gene are SGHRS and YFSETQ. Trimming cost V 0 bases and J 6 bases; bases outside gene matches: 1. CDR3 length equals 15 residues. As DNA, the CDR3 is TGCGCCAGCAGCTTGGCGGGACAGGGGGCCAATGAGCAGTTCTTC. It specifies CASSLAGQGANEQFF.

As concerns this clonotype: A much bigger clone sits one base away, suggesting this may be a read error. V usage is TRBV12-3 or TRBV12-4 and J usage is TRBJ1-1; maybe TRBD1 (6 bases). V shed 6 bases and J shed 4 bases, with 15 bases lying between them. This CDR3 is 14 amino acids long. CDR3 nucleotides: TGTGCCAGCAGCTACCAGGGGCGGAGCACTGAAGCTTTCTTT. Translation gives CASSYQGRSTEAFF.

The rearrangement uses TRBV18 and TRBJ1-1, with D unclear. V lost 3 bases to trimming and J lost 0 bases, with 8 bases between them. The germline V gene encodes CDR1 KGHSH and CDR2 LQKENI. The CDR3 is 14 residues long. CDR3 in amino acids: CASSPISMNTEAFF. CDR3 nucleotides: TGTGCCAGCTCACCGATCTCTATGAACACTGAAGCTTTCTTT.

A word on this clonotype: A much more abundant neighbour one base away suggests this may be a read error. V gene TRBV9 combines with J gene TRBJ2-2; no definite D call. The V gene's germline CDR1 is SGDLS and CDR2 YYNGEE. V was clipped by 1 base and J by 4 bases, with 5 bases between them. This CDR3 spans 13 amino acids. CDR3 nucleotides: TGTGCCAGCAGCGTACGAACCACCGGGGAGCTGTTTTTT. Its translation: CASSVRTTGELFF. Filled out from reference TRBV9 and TRBJ2-2, the complete variable domain reads DSGVTQTPKHLITATGQRVTLRCSPRSGDLSVYWYQQSLDQGLQFLIQYYNGEERAKGNILERFSAQQFPDLHSELNLSSLELGDSALYFCASSVRTTGELFFGEGSRLTVL.

There are many counts of this clonotype. The chain employs TRBV5-6 and TRBJ2-1; D call uncertain. Germline V gene sequence: CDR1 SGHDT, CDR2 YYEEEE. The CDR3 spans 15 residues. The ends were cut back, 1 base at V and 7 bases at J, with 15 bases in the middle. The CDR3 loop reads CASSLLGPLRNEQFF. CDR3 DNA sequence: TGTGCCAGCAGCTTGTTGGGCCCCCTTAGGAATGAGCAGTTCTTC.

This clonotype appeared many times. The chain uses TRBV6-1 and TRBJ1-5, with 10 bases aligning to TRBD1. The V gene's germline CDR1 is MNHNS and CDR2 SASEGT. After removal of 2 bases from V and 7 bases from J, the junction contained 11 bases not matched to a gene. There are 17 residues in the CDR3. CDR3 nucleotides: TGTGCCAGCAGTGAACGCGACAGGGGGCGCGTAAACCAGCCCCAGCATTTT. It yields the protein CASSERDRGRVNQPQHF.